These 21 T cell receptor beta chains share one sample of origin, sequenced in a study of T cell repertoires in cytomegalovirus infection. TCRdb re-called the reads through MiXCR, storing one row per CDR3 protein. The table includes under 850,000 distinct CDR3 sequences, roughly 36% detected once. Material for sequencing was PBMCs. These receptors were taken from a human donor in good health (CMV status not recorded). Some clones in this sample may be carry-over from other donors' samples.

In this sample, this clonotype turned up a few times. In DNA form, the CDR3 reads TGTGCCAGCAGCTTAGATTCCCCACTGGTGGGAGTTAGGAATGAGCAGTTCTTC. The encoded protein is CASSLDSPLVGVRNEQFF. The chain employs TRBV7-2 and TRBJ2-1; D might be TRBD2 (5 bases). The CDR3 contains 18 residues. V lost 1 base and J lost 7, with 23 bases in between. Germline lookup yields CDR1 SGHTA and CDR2 FQGNSA.

A few counts support this clonotype. This chain links TRBV28 with TRBJ1-4; TRBD1 is a possible D gene (6 bases). V was clipped by 2 bases and J by 7 bases, with 14 bases between them. CDR1 and CDR2 (germline): MDHEN, SYDVKM. The CDR3 has 15 amino acids. The CDR3 bases are TGTGCCAGCAGTTTAGATGGGGGGCTCGGTGAAAAACTGTTTTTT. This gives the protein CASSLDGGLGEKLFF.

Of note for this clonotype: Compared with germline, one end of the junction differs, possibly owing to a read error. This chain joins TRBV2 and TRBJ2-7; unclear D gene. From germline, CDR1 is SNHLY and CDR2 FYNNEI. CDR3 length: 14 residues. CDR3 bases: TGTGCCAGCAGTGAACTTTCTACGTCCTATGAGCAGTACTTC. Translated: CASSELSTSYEQYF.

This chain links TRBV4-1 with TRBJ1-2, with a possible D match to TRBD1 (5 bases). V lost 2 bases and J lost 0, with 10 bases in between. The germline V gene has CDR1 MGHRA and CDR2 YSYEKL. The CDR3 contains 15 residues. The CDR3: CASSQQGPPNYGYTF. In nucleotides, the CDR3 is TGCGCCAGCAGCCAACAGGGCCCGCCTAACTATGGCTACACCTTC.

This clonotype has a count of ten or more. The chain combines TRBV6-1 with TRBJ2-2, with 7 bases lining up with TRBD1. Germline CDR1 and CDR2: MNHNS and SASEGT. Trimming cost V 6 bases and J 1 base; bases outside gene matches: 8. This CDR3 has 16 residues. CDR3 sequence: CASSRGQEVNTGELFF. CDR3 nucleotide sequence: TGTGCCAGCAGCCGAGGACAGGAAGTGAACACCGGGGAGCTGTTTTTT.

Points on this clonotype: The CDR3 does not end in the conserved phenylalanine or tryptophan, so this is likely a read error. The V and J genes are TRBV7-8 and TRBJ2-2; D not certain. The CDR3 is made up of 13 amino acids. V shed 1 base and J shed 7 bases, with 7 bases lying between them. Germline CDR1 reads SGHVS; CDR2 reads FQNEAQ. The CDR3 bases are TGTGCCAGCAGCTTAGTAGAAGGCGGGGAGCTGTTTTTG. It translates to CASSLVEGGELFL.

This chain connects TRBV20-1 to TRBJ2-7; 7 positions agree with TRBD1. Germline trimming cut 6 bases from V and 0 bases from J; bases unmatched to any gene: 14. CDR1 and CDR2 (germline): DFQATT, SNEGSKA (reference sequence). The CDR3 consists of 16 residues. The CDR3: CSATAYRDSSSYEQYF. In nucleotides, the CDR3 is TGCAGTGCGACGGCATACCGGGACAGCAGCTCCTACGAGCAGTACTTC.

This clonotype occurred a few times. The chain employs TRBV2 and TRBJ2-7; 7 bases agree with TRBD1. The J segment lost 3 bases and the V segment lost 6 bases, leaving 2 bases of the junction unmatched. The CDR3 consists of 12 residues. Looked up from germline, CDR1 is SNHLY and CDR2 is FYNNEI. This chain's CDR3 is CASRTGNYEQYF. In nucleotides, the CDR3 is TGTGCCAGCAGGACAGGGAACTACGAGCAGTACTTC.

The chain recombines TRBV7-9 with TRBJ2-7; possible D gene TRBD2, 6 bases. Between the trimmed V and J ends, which lost 5 bases and 4 bases, there was a span of 15 bases. CDR3 length: 14 residues. Germline V CDR1 and CDR2: SEHNR, FQNEAQ (reference sequence). CDR3 coding DNA: TGTGCCAGCAGCCCCCGGACTACTCGTTACGAGCAGTACTTC. It is translated as CASSPRTTRYEQYF. The whole variable domain, filled in from reference TRBV7-9 and TRBJ2-7, reads DTGVSQNPRHKITKRGQNVTFRCDPISEHNRLYWYRQTLGQGPEFLTYFQNEAQLEKSRLLSDRFSAERPKGSFSTLEIQRTEQGDSAMYLCASSPRTTRYEQYFGPGTRLTVT.

This clonotype has only a few counts. V usage is TRBV12-3 or TRBV12-4 and J usage is TRBJ1-5; D not resolved. The CDR3 is 14 residues long. Trimming removed 0 bases at V and 5 bases at J, with 8 bases between. CDR3 loop: CASSLAPADQPQHF. CDR3 DNA sequence: TGTGCCAGCAGTTTAGCCCCTGCGGATCAGCCCCAGCATTTT.

The chain is built from TRBV7-2 and TRBJ2-7; tentatively, D is TRBD2 (6 bases). The germline V gene has CDR1 SGHTA and CDR2 FQGNSA. The CDR3 totals 14 residues. Deletions cut 5 bases from V and 4 bases from J, with 15 bases between. Here the CDR3 reads CASSPGGANYEQYF. CDR3 sequence (DNA): TGTGCCAGCAGCCCCGGGGGAGCCAATTACGAGCAGTACTTC.

The rearrangement joins TRBV6-5 to TRBJ2-1, with TRBD2 matching over 10 bases. V shed 6 bases and J 7 bases; nucleotides not matched to a gene: 18. The CDR3 contains 18 residues. CDR1 is MNHEY and CDR2 is SVGAGI in the germline V gene. The CDR3 here is CASSLGAGGQGLSNEQFF. In DNA, the CDR3 is TGTGCCAGCAGCTTGGGAGCGGGGGGGCAAGGCCTATCGAATGAGCAGTTCTTC.

This chain joins TRBV6-1 and TRBJ1-2; D perhaps matches TRBD1 (6 bases). The V gene lost 4 bases and the J gene lost 4 bases, with 10 bases spanning the gap. Germline V lookup: CDR1 MNHNS, CDR2 SASEGT. The CDR3 totals 13 residues. In nucleotides, the CDR3 is TGTGCCAGCAGTGCTCGGACAGTCTATGGCTACACCTTC. It encodes CASSARTVYGYTF.

The rearrangement links TRBV6-2 or TRBV6-3 to TRBJ1-5; D might be TRBD1 (6 bases). The CDR3 consists of 15 residues. V was shortened by 6 bases and J by 3 bases, with 15 bases between the two germline ends. CDR1 is MNHEY, CDR2 SVGEGT, per germline. The CDR3 is CASSLDRILNQPQHF. The CDR3 nucleotides read TGTGCCAGCAGCCTCGACAGGATACTCAATCAGCCCCAGCATTTT.

V gene TRBV12-3 or TRBV12-4 combines with J gene TRBJ1-5; 8 nucleotides align to TRBD1. This CDR3 contains 16 residues. The trim removed 3 bases at V and 6 bases at J, leaving 10 bases unmatched. The CDR3 region is CASSFSNRGVGQPQHF. In nucleotides, the CDR3 is TGTGCCAGCAGTTTCTCTAACAGGGGGGTCGGTCAGCCCCAGCATTTT.

The rearrangement joins TRBV4-2 to TRBJ2-3; perhaps TRBD2 as D (8 bases). The V gene lost 3 bases and the J gene lost 1 base, with 20 bases spanning the gap. Germline CDR1 and CDR2: LGHNA and YNFKEQ. This CDR3 is 18 amino acids long. The DNA for the CDR3 is TGTGCCAGCAGCCATGTCTCCCGGGGGGGGACAGGCACAGATACGCAGTATTTT. Its protein product is CASSHVSRGGTGTDTQYF.

The V gene is TRBV12-3 or TRBV12-4, the J gene TRBJ2-1, with TRBD2 as a possible D gene (6 bases). V was trimmed by 1 base and J by 0 bases, leaving 7 bases between them. The CDR3 covers 15 residues. The CDR3 coding sequence is TGTGCCAGCAGTTTAGGCGGGAACTCCTACAATGAGCAGTTCTTC. This translates into CASSLGGNSYNEQFF.

This chain connects TRBV27 to TRBJ2-1; D is possibly TRBD1 or TRBD2 (5 bases each). Germline values: CDR1 MNHEY, CDR2 SMNVEV (reference sequence). CDR3 length: 14 residues. Trimming took 6 bases from V and 2 from J, leaving 11 bases between them. As DNA, the CDR3 is TGTGCCAGCAGGGGACCGGGGCCCTACAATGAGCAGTTCTTC. Translating it yields CASRGPGPYNEQFF.

The chain combines TRBV4-1 with TRBJ2-3; D possibly corresponds to TRBD2 (5 bases). The CDR3 loop spans 14 amino acids. Trimming pared 0 bases from V and 6 bases from J, leaving 10 bases between. Germline-derived CDR1 and CDR2 are MGHRA and YSYEKL. CDR3 residues: CASSQDTSMDTQYF. Here the CDR3 DNA reads TGCGCCAGCAGCCAAGATACTAGTATGGATACGCAGTATTTT.

The chain recombines TRBV19 with TRBJ2-7; D perhaps matches TRBD2 (6 bases). This CDR3 has 13 residues. In germline, CDR1 is LNHDA, CDR2 SQIVND (reference sequence). V shed 6 bases and J shed 3 bases, with 12 bases lying between them. CDR3 loop: CASRGGRGYEQYF. DNA for the CDR3: TGTGCCAGTAGGGGGGGAAGGGGCTACGAGCAGTACTTC.

The rearrangement joins TRBV6-8 to TRBJ1-3; 7 nucleotides line up with TRBD1. The germline V gene has CDR1 MNHGY and CDR2 SAAAGT. V was pared by 2 bases and J by 2 bases, with 9 bases of the junction left unmatched. The CDR3 contains 17 residues. This CDR3 is CASSYQAPGQTGNTIYF. DNA for the CDR3: TGTGCCAGCAGTTACCAGGCCCCGGGACAGACTGGAAACACCATATATTTT.